This section outlines one T cell receptor (beta chain) sequence together with its context. What it binds is unknown. The data were obtained in a study of monozygotic twins with inflammatory bowel disease. Study-level points and caveats: Variability in patient repertoires may have come partly from differing immunosuppressive treatments.

UMIs containing a 6-nucleotide sample barcode were added via template switching. Researchers put TCRalpha and TCRbeta cDNA through two nested PCRs lasting 16 and 9 cycles. TCRdb reanalyzed the 5' RACE reads, giving one entry per CDR3 protein sequence and no DNA. Recorded here are 420,000 or so distinct CDR3 sequences; the top ten clones represent approximately 2.3%. Donors each contributed one blood sample measuring less than 3 ml. Input material: blood. The receptor was isolated from a human donor with ulcerative colitis or Crohn's disease, or a healthy co-twin of an affected twin (not recorded which).

Here the CDR3 reads CASRTGVVEQFF. The chain has TRBV2 and TRBJ2-1; with no DNA, the TCRdb D assignment of TRBD1 cannot be verified. The V gene's germline CDR1 is SNHLY and CDR2 FYNNEI. The CDR3 sequence is 12 residues long.